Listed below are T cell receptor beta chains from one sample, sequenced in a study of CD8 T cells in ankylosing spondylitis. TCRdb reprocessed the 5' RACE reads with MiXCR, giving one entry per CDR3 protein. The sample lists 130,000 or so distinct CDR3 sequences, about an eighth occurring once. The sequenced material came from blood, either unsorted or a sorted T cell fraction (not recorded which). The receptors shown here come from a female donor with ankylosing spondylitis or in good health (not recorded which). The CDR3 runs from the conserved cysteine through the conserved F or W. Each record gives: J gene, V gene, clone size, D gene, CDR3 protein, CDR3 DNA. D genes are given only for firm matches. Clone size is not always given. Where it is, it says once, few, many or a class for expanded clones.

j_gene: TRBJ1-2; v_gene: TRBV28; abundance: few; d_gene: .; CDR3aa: CASRADVYGYTF; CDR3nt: TGTGCCAGCAGAGCCGACGTCTATGGCTACACCTTC
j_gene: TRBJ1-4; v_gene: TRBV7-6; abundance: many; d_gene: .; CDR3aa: CASSLGRVNEKLFF; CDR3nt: TGTGCCAGCAGCTTAGGCCGGGTTAATGAAAAACTGTTTTTT
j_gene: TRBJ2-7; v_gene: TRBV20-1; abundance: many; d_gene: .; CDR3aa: CSAVEGIRDGYF; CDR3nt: TGCAGTGCCGTAGAGGGGATACGAGACGGGTACTTC
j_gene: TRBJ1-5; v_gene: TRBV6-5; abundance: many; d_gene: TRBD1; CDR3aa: CASSYSKGTGSNQPQHF; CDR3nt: TGTGCCAGCAGTTACTCGAAAGGGACAGGTAGCAATCAGCCCCAGCATTTT
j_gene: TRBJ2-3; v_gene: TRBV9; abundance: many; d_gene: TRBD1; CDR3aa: CASSLWTGGSTDTQYF; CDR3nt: TGTGCCAGCAGCTTGTGGACAGGGGGCAGCACAGATACGCAGTATTTT
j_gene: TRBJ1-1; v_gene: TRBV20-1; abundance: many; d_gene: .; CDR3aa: CSARRSNTEAFF; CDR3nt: TGCAGTGCTAGACGCTCAAACACTGAAGCTTTCTTT
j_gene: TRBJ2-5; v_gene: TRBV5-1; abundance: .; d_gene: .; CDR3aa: CASSAGTVQETQYF; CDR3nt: TGCGCCAGCAGCGCTGGGACGGTTCAAGAGACCCAGTACTTC
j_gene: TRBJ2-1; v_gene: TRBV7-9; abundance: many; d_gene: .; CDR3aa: CASIEGRRDEYNEQFF; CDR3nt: TGTGCCAGCATCGAGGGGCGGCGGGACGAGTACAATGAGCAGTTCTTC
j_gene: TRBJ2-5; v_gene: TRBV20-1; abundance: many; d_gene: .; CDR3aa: CSARGPGVSETQYF; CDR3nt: TGCAGTGCTAGAGGTCCCGGGGTATCAGAGACCCAGTACTTC
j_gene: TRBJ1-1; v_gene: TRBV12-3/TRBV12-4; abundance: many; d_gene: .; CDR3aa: CASSLWENTEAFF; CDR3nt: TGTGCCAGCAGTTTATGGGAGAACACTGAAGCTTTCTTT
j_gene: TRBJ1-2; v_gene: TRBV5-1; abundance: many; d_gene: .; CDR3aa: CASSLGTGNYGYTF; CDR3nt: TGCGCCAGCAGCCTGGGGACGGGGAACTATGGCTACACCTTC
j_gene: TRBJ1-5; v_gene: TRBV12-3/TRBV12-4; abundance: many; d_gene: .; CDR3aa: CASSWTVSGDQPQHF; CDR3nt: TGTGCCAGCAGTTGGACAGTTTCAGGGGATCAGCCCCAGCATTTT
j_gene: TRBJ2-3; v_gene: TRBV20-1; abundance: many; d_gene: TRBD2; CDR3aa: CSAPPGGAGGTDTQYF; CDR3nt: TGCAGTGCTCCCCCTGGGGGAGCGGGGGGCACAGATACGCAGTATTTT
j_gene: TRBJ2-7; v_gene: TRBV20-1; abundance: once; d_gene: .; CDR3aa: CSARDRTSHHEQYF; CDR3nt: TGCAGTGCTAGAGATCGAACTAGTCACCACGAGCAGTACTTC
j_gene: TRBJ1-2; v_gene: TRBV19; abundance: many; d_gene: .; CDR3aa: CASSFGRADYGYTF; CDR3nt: TGTGCCAGTAGCTTCGGCCGGGCGGACTATGGCTACACCTTC
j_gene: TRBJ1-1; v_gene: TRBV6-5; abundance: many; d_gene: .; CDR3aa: CASSYGIFEGWNTEAFF; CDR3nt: TGTGCCAGCAGTTACGGCATTTTCGAGGGGTGGAACACTGAAGCTTTCTTT
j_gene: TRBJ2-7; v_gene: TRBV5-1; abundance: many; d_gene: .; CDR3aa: CASSETERSYEQYF; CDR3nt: TGCGCCAGCAGTGAAACAGAACGCTCCTACGAGCAGTACTTC
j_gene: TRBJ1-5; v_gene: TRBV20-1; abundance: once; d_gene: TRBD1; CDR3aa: CSANPTGPQPQHF; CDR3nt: TGCAGTGCTAACCCGACAGGGCCTCAGCCCCAGCATTTT
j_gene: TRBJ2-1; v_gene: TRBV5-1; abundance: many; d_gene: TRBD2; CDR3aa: CASSSPETSGKFYNEQFF; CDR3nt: TGCGCCAGCAGCTCCCCAGAAACTAGCGGAAAATTTTACAATGAGCAGTTCTTC
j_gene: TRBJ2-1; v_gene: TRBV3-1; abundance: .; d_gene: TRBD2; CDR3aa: CVSSQEFSSGYNEQFF; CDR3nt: TGTGTTAGCAGCCAAGAGTTTTCTAGCGGATACAATGAGCAGTTCTTC
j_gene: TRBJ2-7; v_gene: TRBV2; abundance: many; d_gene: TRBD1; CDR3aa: CASSATGPSRDEQYF; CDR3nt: TGTGCCAGCAGTGCGACAGGGCCCAGTAGGGACGAGCAGTACTTC
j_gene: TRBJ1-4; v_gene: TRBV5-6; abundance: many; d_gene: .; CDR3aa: CASSPDRGTNEKLFF; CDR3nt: TGTGCCAGCAGCCCCGACAGAGGGACTAATGAAAAACTGTTTTTT
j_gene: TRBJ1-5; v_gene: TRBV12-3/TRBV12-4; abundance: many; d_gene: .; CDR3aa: CASRQGGAQGYQPQHF; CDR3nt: TGTGCCAGCAGGCAGGGCGGGGCGCAGGGTTATCAGCCCCAGCATTTT
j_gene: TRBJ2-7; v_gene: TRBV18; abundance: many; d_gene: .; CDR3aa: CASSPRVGYEQYF; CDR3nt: TGTGCCAGCTCACCTCGGGTCGGCTACGAGCAGTACTTC
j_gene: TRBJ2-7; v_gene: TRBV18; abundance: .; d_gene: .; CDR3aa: CASSPGGIIYEQYF; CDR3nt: TGTGCCAGCTCACCGGGGGGAATAATCTACGAGCAGTACTTC
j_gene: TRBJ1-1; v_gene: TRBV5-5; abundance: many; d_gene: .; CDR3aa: CASSFGAGNTEAFF; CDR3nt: TGTGCCAGCAGCTTTGGGGCAGGCAACACTGAAGCTTTCTTT
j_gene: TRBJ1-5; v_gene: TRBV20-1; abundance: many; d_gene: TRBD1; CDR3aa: CSARAGLGGSQPQHF; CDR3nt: TGCAGTGCTAGAGCGGGGTTAGGGGGCAGTCAGCCCCAGCATTTT
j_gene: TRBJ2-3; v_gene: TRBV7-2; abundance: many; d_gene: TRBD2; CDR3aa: CASSQTGGDVDTQYF; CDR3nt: TGTGCCAGCAGCCAGACTGGGGGGGACGTGGATACGCAGTATTTT
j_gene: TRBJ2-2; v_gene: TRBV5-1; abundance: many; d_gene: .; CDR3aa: CASSLRPSTGELFF; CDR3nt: TGCGCCAGCAGCTTGCGGCCAAGCACCGGGGAGCTGTTTTTT
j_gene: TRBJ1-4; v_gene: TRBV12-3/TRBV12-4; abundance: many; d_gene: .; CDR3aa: CASSTDNEKLFF; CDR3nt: TGTGCCAGCAGTACTGATAATGAAAAACTGTTTTTT
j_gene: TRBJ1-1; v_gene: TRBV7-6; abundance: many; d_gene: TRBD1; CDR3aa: CASSPPMRTGDTEAFF; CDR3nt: TGTGCCAGCAGCCCCCCTATGAGGACAGGGGACACTGAAGCTTTCTTT
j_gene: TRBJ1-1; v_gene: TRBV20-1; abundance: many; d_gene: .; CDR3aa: CSARDRRGDTEAFF; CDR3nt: TGCAGTGCTAGAGACCGCAGGGGCGACACTGAAGCTTTCTTT
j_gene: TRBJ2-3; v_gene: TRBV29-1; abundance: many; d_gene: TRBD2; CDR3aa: CSVGLAYTDTQYF; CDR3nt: TGCAGCGTGGGACTAGCGTATACAGATACGCAGTATTTT
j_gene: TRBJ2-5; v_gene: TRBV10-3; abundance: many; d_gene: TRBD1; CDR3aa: CAISDYTGGETQYF; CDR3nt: TGTGCCATCAGTGATTACACAGGGGGAGAGACCCAGTACTTC
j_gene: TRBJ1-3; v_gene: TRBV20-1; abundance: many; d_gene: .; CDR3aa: CSATWSLEGNTIYF; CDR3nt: TGCAGTGCAACCTGGAGCCTAGAGGGAAACACCATATATTTT
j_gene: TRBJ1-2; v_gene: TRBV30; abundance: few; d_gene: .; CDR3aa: CAWSEPGYGYTF; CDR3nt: TGTGCCTGGAGTGAACCAGGCTATGGCTACACCTTC
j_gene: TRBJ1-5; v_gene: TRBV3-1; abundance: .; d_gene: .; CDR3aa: CASSQYGTSNQPQHF; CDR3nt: TGTGCCAGCAGCCAATATGGTACTAGCAATCAGCCCCAGCATTTT
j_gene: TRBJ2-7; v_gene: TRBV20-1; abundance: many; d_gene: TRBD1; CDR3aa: CSATWTGGTYEQYF; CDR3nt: TGCAGTGCTACGTGGACAGGGGGAACCTACGAGCAGTACTTC
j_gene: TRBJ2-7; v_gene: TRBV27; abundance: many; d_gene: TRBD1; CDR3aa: CASSSTGAYEQYF; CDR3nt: TGTGCCAGCAGTTCCACAGGGGCCTACGAGCAGTACTTC
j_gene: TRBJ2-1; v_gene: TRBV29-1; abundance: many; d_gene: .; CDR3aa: CSVGGYNEQFF; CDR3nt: TGCAGCGTTGGGGGATACAATGAGCAGTTCTTC
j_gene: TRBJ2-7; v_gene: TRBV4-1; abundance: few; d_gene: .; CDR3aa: CASSHKQGYEQYF; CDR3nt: TGCGCCAGCAGCCACAAACAGGGCTACGAGCAGTACTTC
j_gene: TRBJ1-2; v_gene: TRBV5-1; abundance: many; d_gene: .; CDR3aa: CASSLADSGYTF; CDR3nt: TGCGCCAGCAGCTTGGCCGACAGTGGCTACACCTTC
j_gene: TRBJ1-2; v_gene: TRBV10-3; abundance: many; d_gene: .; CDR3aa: CAINRDSNYGYTF; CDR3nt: TGTGCCATCAACCGGGACTCTAACTATGGCTACACCTTC
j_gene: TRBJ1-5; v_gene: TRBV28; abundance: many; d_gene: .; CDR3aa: CASTPGWGNQPQHF; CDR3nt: TGTGCCAGCACCCCTGGGTGGGGGAATCAGCCCCAGCATTTT
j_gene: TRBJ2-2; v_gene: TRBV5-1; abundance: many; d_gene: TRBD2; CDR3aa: CASSLVGLASGELFF; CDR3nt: TGCGCCAGCAGCTTGGTCGGACTAGCATCCGGGGAGCTGTTTTTT
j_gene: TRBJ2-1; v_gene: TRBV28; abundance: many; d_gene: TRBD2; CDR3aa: CASSLGTSGSPEQFF; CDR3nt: TGTGCCAGCAGTCTGGGGACTAGCGGGAGTCCTGAGCAGTTCTTC
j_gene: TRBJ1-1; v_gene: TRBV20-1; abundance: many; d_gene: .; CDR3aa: CSAGRGVNTEAFF; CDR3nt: TGCAGTGCTGGACGGGGGGTCAACACTGAAGCTTTCTTT
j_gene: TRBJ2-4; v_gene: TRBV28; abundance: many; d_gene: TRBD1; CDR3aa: CASSHPQGDKNIQYF; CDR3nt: TGTGCCAGCAGCCATCCGCAGGGGGACAAAAACATTCAGTACTTC
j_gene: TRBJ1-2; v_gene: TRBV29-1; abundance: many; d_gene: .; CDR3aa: CSVVGEAYGYTF; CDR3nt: TGCAGCGTTGTAGGTGAAGCCTATGGCTACACCTTC
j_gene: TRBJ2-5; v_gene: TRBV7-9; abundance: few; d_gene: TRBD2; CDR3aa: CASSSISGTTGETQYF; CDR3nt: TGTGCCAGCAGCTCAATTTCCGGGACTACCGGAGAGACCCAGTACTTC
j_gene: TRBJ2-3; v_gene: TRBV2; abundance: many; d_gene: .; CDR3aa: CASSEEPGWGDTQYF; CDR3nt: TGTGCCAGCAGTGAAGAACCGGGCTGGGGAGATACGCAGTATTTT
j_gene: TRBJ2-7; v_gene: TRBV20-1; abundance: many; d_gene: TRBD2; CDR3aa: CSAIPSGSDRYEQYF; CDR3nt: TGCAGTGCGATTCCTAGCGGGAGCGACCGGTACGAGCAGTACTTC
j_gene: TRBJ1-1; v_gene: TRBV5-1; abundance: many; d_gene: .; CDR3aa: CASSLEGPNTEAFF; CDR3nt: TGCGCCAGCAGCTTGGAGGGACCGAACACTGAAGCTTTCTTT
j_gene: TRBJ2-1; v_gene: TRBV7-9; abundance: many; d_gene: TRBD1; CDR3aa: CASSQVATGDEQFF; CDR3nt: TGTGCCAGCAGTCAAGTGGCGACAGGGGATGAGCAGTTCTTC
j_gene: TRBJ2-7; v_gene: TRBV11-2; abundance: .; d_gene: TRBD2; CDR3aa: CASSPTLVLAGKVPLYEQYF; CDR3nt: TGTGCCAGCAGCCCGACCCTCGTACTAGCGGGGAAGGTCCCGCTCTACGAGCAGTACTTC